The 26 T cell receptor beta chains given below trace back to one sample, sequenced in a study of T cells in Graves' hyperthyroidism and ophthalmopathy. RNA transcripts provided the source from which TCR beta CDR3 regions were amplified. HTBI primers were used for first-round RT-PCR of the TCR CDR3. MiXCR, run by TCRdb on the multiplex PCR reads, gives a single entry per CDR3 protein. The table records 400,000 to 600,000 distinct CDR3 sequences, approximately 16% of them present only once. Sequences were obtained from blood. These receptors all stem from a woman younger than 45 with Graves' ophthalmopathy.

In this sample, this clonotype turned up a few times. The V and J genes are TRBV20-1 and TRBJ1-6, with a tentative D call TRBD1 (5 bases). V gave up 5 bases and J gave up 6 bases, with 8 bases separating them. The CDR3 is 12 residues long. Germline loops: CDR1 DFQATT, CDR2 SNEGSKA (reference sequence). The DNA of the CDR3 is TGCAGTGCTCCCGGGGGTAATTCACCCCTCCACTTT. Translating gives CSAPGGNSPLHF.

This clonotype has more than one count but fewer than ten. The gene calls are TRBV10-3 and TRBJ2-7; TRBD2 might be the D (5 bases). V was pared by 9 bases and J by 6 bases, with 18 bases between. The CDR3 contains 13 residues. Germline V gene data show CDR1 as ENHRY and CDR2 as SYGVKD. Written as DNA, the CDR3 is TGTGCCATTGGACTCGCCTCTACGGGCGAGCAGTACTTC. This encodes CAIGLASTGEQYF.

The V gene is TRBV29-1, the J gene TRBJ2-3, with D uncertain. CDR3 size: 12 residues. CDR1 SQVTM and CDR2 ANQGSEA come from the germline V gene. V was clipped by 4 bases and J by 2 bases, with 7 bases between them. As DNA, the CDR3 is TGCAGCGTTGGTTCTGTCACAGATACGCAGTATTTT. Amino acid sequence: CSVGSVTDTQYF.

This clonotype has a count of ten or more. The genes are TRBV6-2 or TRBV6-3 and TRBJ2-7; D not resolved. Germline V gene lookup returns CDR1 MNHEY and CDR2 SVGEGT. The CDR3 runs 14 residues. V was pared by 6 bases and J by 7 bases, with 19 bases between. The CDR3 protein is CASSPPPVPGEQYF. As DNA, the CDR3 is TGTGCCAGCAGCCCGCCTCCGGTCCCCGGGGAGCAGTACTTC.

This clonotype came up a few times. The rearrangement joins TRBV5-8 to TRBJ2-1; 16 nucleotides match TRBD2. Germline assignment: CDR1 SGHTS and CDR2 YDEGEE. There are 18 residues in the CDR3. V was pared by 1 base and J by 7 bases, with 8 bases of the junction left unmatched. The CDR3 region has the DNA TGTGCCAGCAGCTTGATGGGACTAGCGGGAGGGCCCCGGAATGAGCAGTTCTTC. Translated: CASSLMGLAGGPRNEQFF.

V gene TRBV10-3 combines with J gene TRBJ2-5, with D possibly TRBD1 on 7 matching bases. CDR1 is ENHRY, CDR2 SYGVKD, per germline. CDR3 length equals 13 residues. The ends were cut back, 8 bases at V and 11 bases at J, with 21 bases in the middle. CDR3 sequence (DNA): TGTGCCATCGGAGGGGGCGGCCTCCTTTCACAGTACTTC. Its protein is CAIGGGGLLSQYF.

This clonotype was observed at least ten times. This CDR3 is CASTYTRNKFTMNTEAFF. In nucleotides, the CDR3 is TGTGCCAGCACCTACACCCGGAACAAATTCACCATGAACACTGAAGCTTTCTTT. The rearrangement joins TRBV12-3 or TRBV12-4 to TRBJ1-1; no clear D gene. CDR3 length: 18 amino acids. V was cut by 7 bases and J by 0 bases, with 24 bases left in between.

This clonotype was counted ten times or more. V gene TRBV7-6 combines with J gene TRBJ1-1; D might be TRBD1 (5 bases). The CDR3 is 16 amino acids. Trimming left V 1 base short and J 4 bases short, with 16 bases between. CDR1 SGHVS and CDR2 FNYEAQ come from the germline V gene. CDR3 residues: CASSLDRTNEGTEAFF. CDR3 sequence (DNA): TGTGCCAGCAGCTTAGACAGGACAAATGAGGGCACTGAAGCTTTCTTT.

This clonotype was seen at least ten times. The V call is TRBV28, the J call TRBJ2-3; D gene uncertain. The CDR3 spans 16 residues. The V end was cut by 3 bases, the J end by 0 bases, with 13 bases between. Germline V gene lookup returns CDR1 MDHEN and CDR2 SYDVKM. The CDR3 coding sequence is TGTGCCAGCAGTTTCCACCGGCGGCCTAGCACAGATACGCAGTATTTT. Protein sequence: CASSFHRRPSTDTQYF. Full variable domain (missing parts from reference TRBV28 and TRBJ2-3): DVKVTQSSRYLVKRTGEKVFLECVQDMDHENMFWYRQDPGLGLRLIYFSYDVKMKEKGDIPEGYSVSREKKERFSLILESASTNQTSMYLCASSFHRRPSTDTQYFGPGTRLTVL.

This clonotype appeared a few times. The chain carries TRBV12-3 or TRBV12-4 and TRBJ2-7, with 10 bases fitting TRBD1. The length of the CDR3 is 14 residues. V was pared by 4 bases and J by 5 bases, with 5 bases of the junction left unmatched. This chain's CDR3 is CASSSRQGAHEQYF. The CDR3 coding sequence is TGTGCCAGCAGTTCCCGACAGGGGGCCCACGAGCAGTACTTC.

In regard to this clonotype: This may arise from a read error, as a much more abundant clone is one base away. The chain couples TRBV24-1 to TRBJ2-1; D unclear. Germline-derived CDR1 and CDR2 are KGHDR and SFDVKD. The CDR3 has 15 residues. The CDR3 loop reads CAASDLLDLGNEQFF. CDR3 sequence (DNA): TGTGCCGCCAGTGATTTGCTGGACCTTGGCAATGAGCAGTTCTTC.

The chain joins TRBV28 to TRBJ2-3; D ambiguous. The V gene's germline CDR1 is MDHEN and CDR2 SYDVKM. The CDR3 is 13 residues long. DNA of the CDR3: TGTGTGGCCAAAGGAGATAGCACAGATACGCAGTATTTT. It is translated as CVAKGDSTDTQYF.

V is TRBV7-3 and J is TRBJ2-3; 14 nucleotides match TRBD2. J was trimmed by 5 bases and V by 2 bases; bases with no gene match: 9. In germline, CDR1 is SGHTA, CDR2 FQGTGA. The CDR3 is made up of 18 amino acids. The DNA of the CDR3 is TGTGCCAGCAGCTTATTGGCTCGGGGACTAGCGGGAGTAGATACGCAGTATTTT. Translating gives CASSLLARGLAGVDTQYF.

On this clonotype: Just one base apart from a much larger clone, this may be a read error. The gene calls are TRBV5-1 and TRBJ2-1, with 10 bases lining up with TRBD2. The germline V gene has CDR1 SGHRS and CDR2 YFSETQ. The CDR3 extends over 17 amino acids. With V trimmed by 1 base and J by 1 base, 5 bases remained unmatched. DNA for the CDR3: TGCGCCAGCAGCTTGACTAGCGGGGCCCTATCCTACAATGAGCAGTTCTTC. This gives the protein CASSLTSGALSYNEQFF. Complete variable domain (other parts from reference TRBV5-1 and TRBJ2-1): KAGVTQTPRYLIKTRGQQVTLSCSPISGHRSVSWYQQTPGQGLQFLFEYFSETQRNKGNFPGRFSGRQFSNSRSEMNVSTLELGDSALYLCASSLTSGALSYNEQFFGPGTRLTVL.

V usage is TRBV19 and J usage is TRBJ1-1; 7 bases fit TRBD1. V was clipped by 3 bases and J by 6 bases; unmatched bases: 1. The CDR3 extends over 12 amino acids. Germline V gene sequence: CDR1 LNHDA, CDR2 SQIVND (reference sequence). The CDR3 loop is CASSMQGAEAFF. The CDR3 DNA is TGTGCCAGTAGTATGCAGGGGGCTGAAGCTTTCTTT.

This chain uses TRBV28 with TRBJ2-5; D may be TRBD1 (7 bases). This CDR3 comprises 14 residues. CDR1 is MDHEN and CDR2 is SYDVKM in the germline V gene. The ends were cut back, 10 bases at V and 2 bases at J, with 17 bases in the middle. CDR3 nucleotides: TGTGCCACCGCAGGCCAGGGGGGTCAAGAGACCCAGTACTTC. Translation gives CATAGQGGQETQYF.

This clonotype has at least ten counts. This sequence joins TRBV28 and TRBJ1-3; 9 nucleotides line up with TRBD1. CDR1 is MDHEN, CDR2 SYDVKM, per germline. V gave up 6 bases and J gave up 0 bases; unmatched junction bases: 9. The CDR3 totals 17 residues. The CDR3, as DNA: TGTGCCAGCAGACCCCCGGGACAGGGAAACTCTGGAAACACCATATATTTT. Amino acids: CASRPPGQGNSGNTIYF.

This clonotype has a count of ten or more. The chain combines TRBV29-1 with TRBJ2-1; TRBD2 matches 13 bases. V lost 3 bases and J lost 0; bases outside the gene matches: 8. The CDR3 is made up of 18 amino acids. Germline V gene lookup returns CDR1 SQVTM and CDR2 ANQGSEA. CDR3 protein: CSVDSGLAGVPSYNEQFF. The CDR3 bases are TGCAGCGTTGATAGCGGACTAGCGGGAGTGCCCTCCTACAATGAGCAGTTCTTC.

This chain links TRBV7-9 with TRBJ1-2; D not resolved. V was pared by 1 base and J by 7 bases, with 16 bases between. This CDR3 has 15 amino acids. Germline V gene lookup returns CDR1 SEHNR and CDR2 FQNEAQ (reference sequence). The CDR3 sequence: CASSLDVARMGGYTF. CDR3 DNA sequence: TGTGCCAGCAGCTTAGATGTTGCCAGGATGGGTGGCTACACCTTC.

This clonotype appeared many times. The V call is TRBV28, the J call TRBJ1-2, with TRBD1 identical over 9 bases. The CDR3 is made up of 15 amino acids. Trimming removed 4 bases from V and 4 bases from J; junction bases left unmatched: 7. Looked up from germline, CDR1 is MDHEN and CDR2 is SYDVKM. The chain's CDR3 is CASSYGQGYGYGYTF. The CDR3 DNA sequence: TGTGCCAGCAGTTACGGACAGGGGTACGGCTATGGCTACACCTTC.

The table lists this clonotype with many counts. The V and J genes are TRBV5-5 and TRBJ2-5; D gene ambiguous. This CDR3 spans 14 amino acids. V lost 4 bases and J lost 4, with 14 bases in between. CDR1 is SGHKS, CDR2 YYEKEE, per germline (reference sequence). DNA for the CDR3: TGTGCCAGCAGCCCCCTGGCAGGACGAGAGACCCAGTACTTC. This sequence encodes CASSPLAGRETQYF.

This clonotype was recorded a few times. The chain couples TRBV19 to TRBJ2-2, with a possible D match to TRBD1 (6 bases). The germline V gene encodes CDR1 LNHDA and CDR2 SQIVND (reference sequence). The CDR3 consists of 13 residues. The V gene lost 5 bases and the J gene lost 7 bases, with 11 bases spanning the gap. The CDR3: CASSFQGSGELFF. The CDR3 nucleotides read TGTGCCAGTAGTTTCCAGGGGAGCGGGGAGCTGTTTTTT.

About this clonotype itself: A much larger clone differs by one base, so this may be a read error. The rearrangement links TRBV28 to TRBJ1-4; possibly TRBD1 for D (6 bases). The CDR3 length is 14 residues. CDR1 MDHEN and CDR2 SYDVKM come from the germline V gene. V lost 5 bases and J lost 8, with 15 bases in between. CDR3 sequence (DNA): TGTGCCAGCAGTAGAGGGGGGCTTTACGAAAAACTGTTTTTT. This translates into CASSRGGLYEKLFF.

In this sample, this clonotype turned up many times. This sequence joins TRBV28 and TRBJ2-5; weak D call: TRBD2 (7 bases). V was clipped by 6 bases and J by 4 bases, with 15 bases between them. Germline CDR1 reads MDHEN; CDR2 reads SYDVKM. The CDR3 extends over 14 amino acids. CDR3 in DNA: TGTGCCAGCAGCCAAGGGCGGGGGCGAGAGACCCAGTACTTC. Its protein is CASSQGRGRETQYF.

CDR3 sequence reads: CASSHGQGNEQYF. The CDR3 DNA sequence: TGTGCCAGCAGCCACGGACAGGGCAACGAGCAGTACTTC. This chain links TRBV7-3 with TRBJ2-7, with 8 bases lining up with TRBD1. Per germline, CDR1 SGHTA and CDR2 FQGTGA. V trimming: 5 bases; J trimming: 5 bases; junction bases outside the gene matches: 5. The CDR3 has 13 residues.

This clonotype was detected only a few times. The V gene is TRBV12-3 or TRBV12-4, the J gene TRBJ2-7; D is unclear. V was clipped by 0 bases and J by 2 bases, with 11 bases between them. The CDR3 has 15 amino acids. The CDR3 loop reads CASSLAPGPPYEQYF. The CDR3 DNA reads TGTGCCAGCAGTTTAGCGCCGGGCCCGCCCTACGAGCAGTACTTC.